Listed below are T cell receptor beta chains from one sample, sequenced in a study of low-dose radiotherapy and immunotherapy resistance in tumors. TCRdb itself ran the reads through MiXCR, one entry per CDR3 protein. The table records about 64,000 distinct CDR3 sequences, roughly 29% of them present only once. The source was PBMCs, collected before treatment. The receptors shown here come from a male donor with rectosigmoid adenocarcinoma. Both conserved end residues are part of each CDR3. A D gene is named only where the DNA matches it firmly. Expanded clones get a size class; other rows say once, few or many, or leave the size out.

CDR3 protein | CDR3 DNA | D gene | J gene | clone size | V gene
CASSSPRTQYF | TGTGCCAGCAGCTCGCCCCGGACCCAGTACTTC | . | TRBJ2-5 | few | TRBV7-2
CASSLAPSQWSSEETQYF | TGTGCCAGCAGCTTAGCCCCCAGTCAATGGTCTTCAGAAGAGACCCAGTACTTC | . | TRBJ2-5 | many | TRBV7-2
CASSQPPGQSQETQYF | TGCGCCAGCAGCCAACCCCCGGGACAAAGCCAAGAGACCCAGTACTTC | . | TRBJ2-5 | many | TRBV4-1
CASSFLGSGGAGGELFF | TGTGCCAGCAGTTTCCTAGGGAGCGGGGGGGCCGGCGGGGAGCTGTTTTTT | TRBD2 | TRBJ2-2 | few | TRBV12-3/TRBV12-4
CASNSRAGPGANVLTF | TGTGCCAGCAACAGCAGGGCAGGACCTGGGGCCAACGTCCTGACTTTC | . | TRBJ2-6 | many | TRBV2
CAIRTTSGYNEQFF | TGTGCCATCAGAACCACTAGCGGGTACAATGAGCAGTTCTTC | TRBD2 | TRBJ2-1 | once | TRBV10-3
CASSLRKSEGNEKLFF | TGTGCCAGCAGCTTAAGAAAGTCGGAGGGGAACGAAAAACTGTTTTTT | . | TRBJ1-4 | many | TRBV7-2
CAIGRQDQPQHF | TGTGCCATTGGACGGCAAGATCAGCCCCAGCATTTT | . | TRBJ1-5 | many | TRBV10-3
CASSAQSLNTEAFF | TGTGCCAGCAGCGCACAGTCCTTGAACACTGAAGCTTTCTTT | . | TRBJ1-1 | few | TRBV9
CASSPRTSALTGELFF | TGTGCCAGCAGTCCCCGGACTAGCGCACTAACCGGGGAGCTGTTTTTT | TRBD2 | TRBJ2-2 | . | TRBV28
CASSLLAGASTDTQYF | TGTGCCAGCAGCCTTTTGGCGGGAGCTAGCACAGATACGCAGTATTTT | TRBD2 | TRBJ2-3 | . | TRBV11-1
CASSERGTGRGAGTDTQYF | TGTGCCAGCAGTGAAAGGGGGACAGGGAGGGGGGCTGGAACAGATACGCAGTATTTT | TRBD1 | TRBJ2-3 | few | TRBV6-2/TRBV6-3
CASSDSASGGADTQYF | TGTGCCAGCAGTGACTCGGCTAGCGGGGGGGCTGATACGCAGTATTTT | TRBD2 | TRBJ2-3 | medium-sized | TRBV6-4
CASSPSTGYGLAVPNTGELFF | TGTGCCAGCAGCCCCTCGACAGGGTACGGACTAGCGGTACCGAACACCGGGGAGCTGTTTTTT | TRBD2 | TRBJ2-2 | . | TRBV5-4
CTSRTIRTGGSDNSPLHF | TGTACTAGCAGGACAATCCGGACAGGGGGCTCAGACAATTCACCCCTCCACTTT | TRBD1 | TRBJ1-6 | . | TRBV6-6
CASSYSFGGTRNTIYF | TGTGCCAGCAGTTACTCGTTTGGGGGGACCCGAAACACCATATATTTT | . | TRBJ1-3 | many | TRBV6-5
CASSDGGGPGELFF | TGCGCCAGCAGCGACGGCGGGGGACCCGGGGAGCTGTTTTTT | TRBD2 | TRBJ2-2 | . | TRBV5-1
CASSFLAGIQETQYF | TGTGCCAGCAGCTTTTTAGCGGGGATCCAAGAGACCCAGTACTTC | TRBD2 | TRBJ2-5 | . | TRBV11-2
CASPGRGLTPGSCFF | . | . | TRBJ2-2 | . | TRBV24-1
CASSLARGPSSYNEQFF | TGCGCCAGCAGCTTGGCCCGTGGACCCAGCTCCTACAATGAGCAGTTCTTC | . | TRBJ2-1 | few | TRBV5-1
CASSFIQRHEQYF | TGCGCCAGCAGCTTCATACAGCGCCACGAGCAGTACTTC | . | TRBJ2-7 | many | TRBV5-1
CSVEDGRLPYGYTF | TGCAGCGTTGAAGACGGACGGTTACCCTATGGCTACACCTTC | . | TRBJ1-2 | many | TRBV29-1
CASSLPLAGSAGANVLTF | TGCGCCAGCAGCTTGCCCTTGGCGGGGAGTGCCGGGGCCAACGTCCTGACTTTC | . | TRBJ2-6 | many | TRBV5-1
CSARDRNRRNEQFF | TGCAGTGCTAGAGATCGTAACAGGCGAAATGAGCAGTTCTTC | . | TRBJ2-1 | . | TRBV20-1
CASGGRYASTDTQYF | TGTGCCAGCGGAGGACGGTACGCTAGCACAGATACGCAGTATTTT | . | TRBJ2-3 | many | TRBV7-9
CASSQGASTYSQFF | TGTGCCAGCTCACAGGGGGCGAGCACATACTCGCAGTTCTTC | TRBD1 | TRBJ2-1 | many | TRBV18
CASSQVARSVQETQYF | TGTGCCAGCAGCCAGGTAGCGAGATCCGTACAAGAGACCCAGTACTTC | . | TRBJ2-5 | many | TRBV14
CASTPGGGELFF | TGTGCCAGCACACCCGGCGGCGGGGAGCTGTTTTTT | . | TRBJ2-2 | many | TRBV7-3
CASSIPGTGNEKLFF | TGTGCCAGCAGTATTCCCGGGACAGGAAATGAAAAACTGTTTTTT | TRBD1 | TRBJ1-4 | . | TRBV12-3/TRBV12-4
CSAEPGLAVYEQYF | TGCAGTGCTGAACCGGGACTAGCGGTTTACGAGCAGTACTTC | TRBD2 | TRBJ2-7 | many | TRBV20-1
CASIPVSSYEQYF | TGTGCCAGCATCCCGGTTAGCTCCTACGAGCAGTACTTC | . | TRBJ2-7 | many | TRBV7-9